The rows below give T cell receptor beta chains drawn from one sample of a study of shared T cell receptors in the human thymus. The repertoire was sequenced with immunoSEQ multiplex PCR; TCRdb's copy has only in-frame clones and lacks some. The table includes more than 550,000 clones, 70% to 90% detected once. These data were also filed under a second study, of human thymus T cells.

The sequenced sample consisted of thymocytes. The source of these receptors is a girl under two years old with a congenital heart defect. Both conserved end residues are part of each CDR3. Where a row states a size, it is once, few, many or the class of an expanded clone; other rows omit it.

V	size	J	CDR3
TRBV29-1	.	TRBJ1-2	CSGCSLGGNYGYTF
TRBV15	.	TRBJ1-2	CATSRGRGGYGYTF
TRBV28	.	TRBJ1-2	CASSGIPRGLYGYTF
TRBV7-8	.	TRBJ1-4	CASSLGPTGTEDEKLFF
TRBV5-6	.	TRBJ1-6	CASSLTFGNSPLHF
TRBV6-1	.	TRBJ1-6	CASSEVQLWIQRGDNSPLHF
TRBV11-2	.	TRBJ1-2	CASSSMGQVGAYGYTF
TRBV18	.	TRBJ2-7	CASSPHPRQGFYEQYF
TRBV12-5	once	TRBJ1-5	CASGWVTDNQPQHF
TRBV28	once	TRBJ1-1	CASRKTGTQLNTEAFF
TRBV4-2	.	TRBJ2-3	CASSQDAEAGSPNGADTQYF
TRBV6-1	.	TRBJ2-6	CASSERPQGSGANVLTF
TRBV18	.	TRBJ1-1	CASSVDRLGLKTEAFF
TRBV2	few	TRBJ2-2	CASSDWGLAGPFPGELFF
TRBV7-9	.	TRBJ2-1	CASSLAVTRATYNEQFF
TRBV6-6	.	TRBJ1-2	CAIHGKGVNGYTF
TRBV5-4	.	TRBJ2-3	CASSFLAGTDTQYF
TRBV5-1	.	TRBJ1-2	CASSLASGGRYGYTF
TRBV19	.	TRBJ2-1	CASSPREGGPLYNEQFF
TRBV30	.	TRBJ2-1	CAWSPTGAGCSGEYNEQFF
TRBV6-1	few	TRBJ1-3	CASSTSGVSGNTIYF
TRBV7-9	few	TRBJ1-2	CASSLAGAADSLNYGYTF
TRBV2	.	TRBJ2-5	CASGTGGYQETQYF
TRBV6-6	.	TRBJ2-1	CASSFRDNLTWQFF
TRBV19	few	TRBJ1-3	CASVQGAGGNTIYF
TRBV5-4	.	TRBJ1-2	CASRTGGDYGYTF
TRBV7-2	.	TRBJ1-1	CASSPLETGGWLTEAFF
TRBV2	.	TRBJ2-3	CASGFGLAVTDTQYF
TRBV4-3	few	TRBJ1-3	CASSQAGTVRGNTIYF
TRBV20-1	.	TRBJ1-2	CSAHRDGYTF
TRBV6-1	.	TRBJ1-1	CASRPFGGTEAFF
TRBV28	.	TRBJ1-2	CASSTGIGYTF
TRBV5-1	.	TRBJ2-1	CASMDVGTAGFYNEQFF
TRBV5-1	once	.	CASSLTDSSYEQYF
TRBV9	.	TRBJ2-6	CASSGELSRQVSGANVLTF
TRBV7-9	.	TRBJ2-7	CASSGVTGGDYEQYF
TRBV7-2	.	TRBJ2-4	CASSLFRVDIQYF
TRBV6-1	.	TRBJ1-1	CASSEVRTVEAFF
TRBV7-3	.	TRBJ1-6	CASSLVLSSPLHF
TRBV7-8	.	TRBJ2-1	CASRDTFYNEQFF
TRBV18	.	TRBJ2-1	CASSLCGGANNEQFF